This T cell receptor beta chain was sequenced during a study of T cell responses to AZD1222 COVID-19 vaccine. Study conclusions and caveats: Donors were mostly white British, more females; clonal diversity possibly underestimated. Repertoires were sampled only after the peak T cell response.

TCRdb keeps only in-frame clones here, not all; method: immunoSEQ multiplex PCR. Of approximately 140,000 clones in the sample, around 90% were seen once. Concerning this clone itself: Its cognate antigen is unknown.

The input for sequencing was peripheral blood, taken 28 days after the second AZD1222 dose. This TCR was sampled from an adult who received the AZD1222 COVID-19 vaccine.

The CDR3 bases are TGTGCCAGCAGTCCTCCGGGCCCTGAGCAGTACTTC. Encoded protein: CASSPPGPEQYF. The V and J genes are TRBV28 and TRBJ2-7; D uncertain. The germline gives CDR1 MDHEN, CDR2 SYDVKM. This CDR3 comprises 12 residues. Trimming pared 5 bases from V and 7 bases from J, leaving 12 bases between.